This TCR beta chain was profiled in a study of Ad26.COV2.S vaccination and SARS-CoV-2 variants. Study information: Donor participated within the Ad26.COV2.S arm of the COV1001 trial. Recipients of Ad26.COV2.S got it intramuscularly, once or twice 56 days apart.

Regarding treatment: 19 received Ad26.COV2.S at low or high dose, single or two shots; several received placebo; per-sample allocation not given. Sampling happened 63 days after the first vaccine or placebo injection. Points on this clone: A read error may produce the germline difference seen at one junction end.

Germline V gives CDR1 MNHEY, CDR2 SMNVEV (reference sequence). CDR3 length equals 15 residues. Profiling relied on immunoSEQ multiplex PCR, and the TCRdb table lists in-frame clones only, not all of them. The sample records 350,000 to 500,000 clones, more than 80% being singletons. This specimen was peripheral blood, taken in a trial of Ad26.COV2.S vaccine versus placebo. The receptor's source is a person aged 18-60 years who received the Ad26.COV2.S COVID-19 vaccine or a placebo. The J gene is TRBJ2-1, the V gene TRBV27; 9 positions agree with TRBD2. The CDR3 DNA sequence: TGTGCCAGCAGCTTATTAGCGGGAGTCTACAATGAGCAGTTCTTC. Protein: CASSLLAGVYNEQFF.